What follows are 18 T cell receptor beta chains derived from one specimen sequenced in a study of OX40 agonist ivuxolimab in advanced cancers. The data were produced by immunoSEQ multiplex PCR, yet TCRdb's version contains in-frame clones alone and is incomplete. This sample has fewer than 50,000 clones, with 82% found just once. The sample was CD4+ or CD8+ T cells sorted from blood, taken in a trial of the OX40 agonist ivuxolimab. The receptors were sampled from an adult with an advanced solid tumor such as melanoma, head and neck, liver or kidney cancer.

In DNA, the CDR3 is TGTGCCAGCTCACAGGGATCCTCTGGGGCCAACGTCCTGACTTTC. It translates to CASSQGSSGANVLTF. This chain uses TRBV18 with TRBJ2-6; no firm D call. Germline V lookup: CDR1 KGHSH, CDR2 LQKENI. The CDR3 is 15 residues long. The V end lost 4 bases, the J end lost 0 bases, and 7 bases lay between the germline ends.

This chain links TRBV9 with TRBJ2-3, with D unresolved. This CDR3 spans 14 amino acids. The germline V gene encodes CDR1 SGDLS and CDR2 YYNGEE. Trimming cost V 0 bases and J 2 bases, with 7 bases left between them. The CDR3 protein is CASSVGALTDTQYF. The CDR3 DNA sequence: TGTGCCAGCAGCGTAGGGGCTCTCACAGATACGCAGTATTTT.

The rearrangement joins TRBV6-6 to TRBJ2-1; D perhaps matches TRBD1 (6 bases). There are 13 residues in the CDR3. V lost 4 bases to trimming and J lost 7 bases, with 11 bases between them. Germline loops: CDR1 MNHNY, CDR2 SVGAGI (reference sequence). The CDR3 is CASSFLRGNEQFF. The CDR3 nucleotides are TGTGCCAGCAGTTTCCTCAGGGGAAATGAGCAGTTCTTC.

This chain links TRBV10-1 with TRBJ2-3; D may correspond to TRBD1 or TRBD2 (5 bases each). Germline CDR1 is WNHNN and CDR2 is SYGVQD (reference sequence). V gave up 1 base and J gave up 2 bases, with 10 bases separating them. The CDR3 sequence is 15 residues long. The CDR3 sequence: CASSEWGTFTDTQYF. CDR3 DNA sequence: TGCGCCAGCAGTGAGTGGGGGACCTTCACAGATACGCAGTATTTT.

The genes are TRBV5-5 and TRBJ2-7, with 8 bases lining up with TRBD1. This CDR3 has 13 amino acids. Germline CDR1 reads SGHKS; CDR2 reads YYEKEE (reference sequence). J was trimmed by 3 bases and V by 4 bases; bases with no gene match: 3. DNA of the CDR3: TGTGCCAGCAGCAGGGGACAGGACTACGAGCAGTACTTC. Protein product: CASSRGQDYEQYF. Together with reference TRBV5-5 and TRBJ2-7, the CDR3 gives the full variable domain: DAGVTQSPTHLIKTRGQQVTLRCSPISGHKSVSWYQQVLGQGPQFIFQYYEKEERGRGNFPDRFSARQFPNYSSELNVNALLLGDSALYLCASSRGQDYEQYFGPGTRLTVT.

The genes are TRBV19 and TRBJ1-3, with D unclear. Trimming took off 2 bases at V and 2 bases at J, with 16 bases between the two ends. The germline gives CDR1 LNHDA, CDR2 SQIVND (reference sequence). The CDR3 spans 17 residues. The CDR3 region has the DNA TGTGCCAGTAGTATACTTTCTTCCGGCAAAACTGGAAACACCATATATTTT. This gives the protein CASSILSSGKTGNTIYF.

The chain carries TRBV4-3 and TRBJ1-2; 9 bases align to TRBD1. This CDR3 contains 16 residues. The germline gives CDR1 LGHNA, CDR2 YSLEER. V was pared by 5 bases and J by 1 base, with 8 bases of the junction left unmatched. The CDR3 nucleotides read TGCGCCAGCAGCATACAGGGGGCCGACCTTAACTATGGCTACACCTTC. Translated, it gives CASSIQGADLNYGYTF.

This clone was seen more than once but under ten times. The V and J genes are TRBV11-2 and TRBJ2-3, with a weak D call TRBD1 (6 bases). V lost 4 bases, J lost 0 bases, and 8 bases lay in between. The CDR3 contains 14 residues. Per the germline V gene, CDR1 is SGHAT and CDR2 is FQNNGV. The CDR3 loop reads CASSSQGSTDTQYF. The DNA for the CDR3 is TGTGCCAGCAGCTCCCAGGGGAGCACAGATACGCAGTATTTT.

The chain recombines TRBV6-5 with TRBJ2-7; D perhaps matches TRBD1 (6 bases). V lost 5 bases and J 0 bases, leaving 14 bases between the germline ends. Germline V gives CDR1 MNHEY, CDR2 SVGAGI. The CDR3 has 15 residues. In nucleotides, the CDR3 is TGTGCCAGCAGTCCCAGGACAGATAGCTCCTACGAGCAGTACTTC. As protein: CASSPRTDSSYEQYF.

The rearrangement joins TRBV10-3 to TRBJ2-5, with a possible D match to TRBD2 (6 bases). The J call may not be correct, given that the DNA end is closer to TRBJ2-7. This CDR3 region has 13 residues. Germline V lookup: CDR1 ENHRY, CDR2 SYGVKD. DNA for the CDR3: TGTGCCATCAGTGCGTTAGTGGAGGGCGAGCAGTACTTC. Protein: CAISALVEGEQYF.

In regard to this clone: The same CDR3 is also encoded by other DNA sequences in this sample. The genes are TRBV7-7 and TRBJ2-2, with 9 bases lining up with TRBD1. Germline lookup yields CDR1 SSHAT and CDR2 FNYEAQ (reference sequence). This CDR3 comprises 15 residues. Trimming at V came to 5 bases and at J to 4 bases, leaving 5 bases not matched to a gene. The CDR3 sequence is CASSVGTGPTGELFF. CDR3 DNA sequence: TGTGCCAGCAGCGTCGGGACAGGGCCCACCGGGGAGCTGTTTTTT.

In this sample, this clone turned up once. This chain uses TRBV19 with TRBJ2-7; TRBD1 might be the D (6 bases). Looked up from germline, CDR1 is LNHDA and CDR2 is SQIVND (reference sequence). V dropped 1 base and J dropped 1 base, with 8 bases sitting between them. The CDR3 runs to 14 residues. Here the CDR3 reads CASSIGTGSYEQYF. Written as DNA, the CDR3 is TGTGCCAGTAGTATAGGTACAGGGTCCTACGAGCAGTACTTC.

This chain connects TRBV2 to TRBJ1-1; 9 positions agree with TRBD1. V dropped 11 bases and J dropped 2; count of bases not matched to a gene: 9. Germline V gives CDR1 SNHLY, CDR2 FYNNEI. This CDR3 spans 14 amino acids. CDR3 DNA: TGTGCCTCAAACCCGGGACAGGGAAACACTGAAGCTTTCTTT. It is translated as CASNPGQGNTEAFF.

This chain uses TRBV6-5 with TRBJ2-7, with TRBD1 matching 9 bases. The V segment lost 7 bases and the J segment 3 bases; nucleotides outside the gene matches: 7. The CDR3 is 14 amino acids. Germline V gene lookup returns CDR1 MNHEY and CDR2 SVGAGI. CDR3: CASTPTGGLYEQYF. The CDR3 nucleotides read TGTGCCAGCACACCTACAGGGGGCCTCTACGAGCAGTACTTC.

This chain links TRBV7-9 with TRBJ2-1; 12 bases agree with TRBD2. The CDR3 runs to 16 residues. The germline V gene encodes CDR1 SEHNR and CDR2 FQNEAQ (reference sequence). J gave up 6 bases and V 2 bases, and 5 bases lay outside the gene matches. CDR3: CASSLPTSGRFNEQFF. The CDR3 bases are TGTGCCAGCAGCTTACCAACTAGCGGGAGGTTCAATGAGCAGTTCTTC.

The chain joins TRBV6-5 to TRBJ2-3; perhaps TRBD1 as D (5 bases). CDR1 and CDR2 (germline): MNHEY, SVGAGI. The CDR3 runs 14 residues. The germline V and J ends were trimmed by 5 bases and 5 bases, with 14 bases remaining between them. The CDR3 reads CASSRTGNLDTQYF. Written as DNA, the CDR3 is TGTGCCAGCAGTAGAACAGGAAATCTAGATACGCAGTATTTT.

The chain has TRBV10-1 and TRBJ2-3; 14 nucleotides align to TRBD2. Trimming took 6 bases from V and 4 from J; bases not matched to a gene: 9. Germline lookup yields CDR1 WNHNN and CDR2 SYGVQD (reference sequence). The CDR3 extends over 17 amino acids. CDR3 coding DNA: TGCGCCAGCAGCCCGGCGACTAGCGGGGGGGGCCCAGATACGCAGTATTTT. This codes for CASSPATSGGGPDTQYF.

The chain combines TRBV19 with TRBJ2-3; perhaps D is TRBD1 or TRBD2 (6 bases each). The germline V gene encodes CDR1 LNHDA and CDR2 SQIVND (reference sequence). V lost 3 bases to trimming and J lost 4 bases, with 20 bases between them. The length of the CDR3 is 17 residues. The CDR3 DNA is TGTGCCAGTAGTATTTCTTTGTCGGGGGCTAGCGCAGATACGCAGTATTTT. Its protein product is CASSISLSGASADTQYF.